This T cell receptor beta chain was captured by sequencing in a study of cytomegalovirus exposure and HLA in healthy donors (dated by TCRdb to about 2017). Describing the broader study: An earlier analysis of roughly 500 of the donors reported 250 to 350 Gb of sequence data and 100 million to 120 million unique TCR beta sequences obtained from approximately 180 million T cells. High-throughput TCR immunosequencing, statistical association of individual TCRs with disease status, and machine learning were combined to predict cytomegalovirus infection status. On average, about 240,000 unique TCR beta nucleotide sequences were sequenced per donor among more than 350 genotyped donors of the cohort, with about 19% of those sequences being non-productive. A separate validation cohort of some 130 different subjects was used in addition to the 666-subject first cohort. Donor age, sex, ethnicity and CMV serostatus were compiled alongside the repertoire data. All discovery cohort repertoires had been generated on a single sequencing platform. The genetic ancestry cluster associated with self-reported Caucasian donors included approximately 85% of the approximately 410 genotyped donors. Four or five DR-DQ haplotypes were treated as single units for association and clustering because of strong linkage in the cohort. An early release that covered about 600 HLA-typed donors contained about 300 gigabases of sequencing data and 80 million or so unique TCR sequences. In a later genetic analysis, genome-wide SNP genotypes for 398 of the 666 donors were used, and that subset was treated as a discovery cohort. The later analysis used no new phenotypic data to find candidate immune exposures, relying instead on TCR beta sequences and their occurrence across donors. HLA typing covered class I and class II loci at four-digit resolution. The study profiled the T cell repertoires of more than 500 subjects by immunosequencing and related them to cytomegalovirus serostatus. To study patterns of TCR occurrence, a later analysis re-analyzed previously published TCR beta repertoires from hundreds of donors and added high-resolution HLA genotyping. An earlier analysis of several hundred of the donors used high-throughput TCR beta sequencing to judge whether each TCR beta V gene segment behaved as functional or pseudogenic. The aim of the study was to test whether cataloging public T cell receptors could identify signatures of past pathogen exposure. Typing coverage varied by locus: roughly 620-640 donors for A, B, C, DRB1 and DQB1; approximately 560 for DQA1; over 600 for DPA1; approximately 450 for DPB1. The paper's findings and limits, for the study overall: The 87-base-pair reads could not distinguish some IMGT-functional V segments, including TRBV6-2 and TRBV6-3, so those segments were excluded. Broadly in line with IMGT annotations, most TCR beta V segments showed up in productive rearrangements about 87% or about 30% of the time in an earlier analysis of some 590 of the donors. Sequencing depth was assumed to be roughly uniform across donors in the presence/absence analyses, though that assumption may not hold. The only immune exposure information available for the cohort was CMV serostatus. The classifier was reported to diagnose cytomegalovirus status with high specificity and sensitivity in both the original and validation cohorts. A few of the identified cytomegalovirus-associated TCR beta chains were confirmed in vitro to be specific for cytomegalovirus antigens. Because counts were too low, seventeen rarely observed V segments, including chromosome 9 orphons, were left out of the earlier analysis of a few hundred of the donors. Compared with equally common non-associated chains, HLA-associated TCR beta chains in a later analysis were more clonally expanded and had lower generation probabilities. A later analysis found that most CMV-associated TCR beta chains appeared HLA-restricted, with HLA associations seemingly driven largely by CMV exposure. The cohort was sequenced for TCR beta chains only, and without alpha or paired-chain data the features that could be detected were limited. Most TCR sequences were seen in very few donors, while some public TCRs were found in many individuals. In a later genetic analysis, fewer N-insertions in productive TCRs were reported among donors in an Asian-associated ancestry cluster than the 666-donor mean. It was suggested by the authors that the approach could potentially be generalized to other disease states and immunological phenotypes. HLA typing was unavailable for some donors at each locus, so association tests used only the typed subset. Several of the top co-occurrence clusters appeared to be linked to parvovirus B19, influenza, CMV and Epstein-Barr virus, according to a later analysis. A cluster of highly shared sequence variants was judged likely to represent a technical artifact of the sequencing pipeline. Linkage disequilibrium might explain the correlated functional status among segregating V segments, but an unknown experimental factor could not be excluded. The study gave a list of under 200 TCR beta chains associated with cytomegalovirus. A later analysis found that TCR association rates varied across HLA loci, with DRB1 alleles showing the most associated TCRs and HLA-C alleles the fewest. When HLA alleles, especially DR and DQ, strongly co-occurred, attributing TCR associations to individual alleles was difficult. An association between a missense DCLRE1C variant and V-gene and J-gene trimming of TCR beta chains was found in a later genetic analysis and replicated in an independent cohort. In a later analysis, about 16,000 TCR beta sequences were associated with specific HLA alleles at a false discovery rate of 0.05. A further reported finding was that TCR beta sequences accurately predicted the HLA-A and HLA-B alleles for most subjects in the first cohort.

For this clone: The antigen this receptor binds is unknown. No base quality information exists; no much larger clone differs at one position.

The protocol used for the library was the immunoSEQ multiplex PCR assay. The multiplex PCR relied on a mix of 60 forward primers for TCR Vbeta segments and 13 reverse primers for TCR Jbeta segments. A multiplex PCR assay on genomic DNA amplified the CDR3 region of rearranged TCR beta genes. On the Illumina HiSeq System, the amplified TCR beta libraries were sequenced as 87-base-pair reads. In the original analysis: In a later analysis, roughly 80 million unique TCR beta chains were counted across the roughly 700 repertoires, and approximately 11 million of these chains were shared by at least two donors. Raw reads were error-corrected and collapsed into unique sequences by a nearest-neighbor algorithm in which closely related sequences were merged to remove PCR and sequencing errors. CDR3 sequences were aligned to IMGT reference sequences to assign V, D and J gene segments. For a sequence to be retained, a match of at least six nucleotides to both a V gene segment and a J gene segment was required. Rearrangements were classified as productive when the CDR3 lacked stop codons and remained in frame with V and J, and all other rearrangements were classified as non-productive. Following IMGT convention, CDR3 was defined as the stretch from the second conserved V-encoded cysteine to the conserved J-encoded phenylalanine. The earlier analysis of 587 of the donors excluded sequences that lacked an unambiguous match to a single V gene segment. An earlier analysis of some 500 of the donors classified V segments as functional when productive rearrangements were above 56.7% and as segregating when the standard deviation between donors was above 5%. A statistical classification framework was built to diagnose cytomegalovirus status from the catalog of TCR beta chain sequences. V and J gene assignment, in a later analysis, came from comparing TCR nucleotide sequences with IMGT/GENE-DB human TR gene sequences. In a later analysis, CDR3 sequences and most-parsimonious VDJ recombination scenarios were assigned using the TCRdist pipeline. A later analysis defined each TCR beta chain by its CDR3 amino acid sequence plus V-gene family, and excluded reads lacking a unique V-gene family. As a way to deal with suspected cross-contamination and a sequencing artifact, a later analysis dropped 450 to 700 nucleotide sequences that were highly shared and had low generation probability. In a later analysis, a clonal expansion index for each public chain was calculated from normalized within-repertoire ranks of inferred template counts. In a later analysis, generation probabilities were computed using a VDJ recombination model fitted to out-of-frame rearrangements, and the results were checked against IGoR. A later analysis scored TCR-TCR, TCR-HLA and TCR-CMV co-occurrence with hypergeometric tests, applying a repertoire-size bias correction to TCR pairs. To estimate false discovery rates, a later analysis permuted the HLA or CMV assignments 20 times. In a later analysis, co-occurring TCRs were grouped using DBSCAN, and TCRdist sequence similarity was added for clustering within HLA-allele-positive subsets. Repertoires with fewer than 30,000 or more than 120,000 public chains were left out of co-occurrence clustering, as were about five repertoires with anomalous nucleotide sharing. TCRdb holds this immuneACCESS table with in-frame rearrangements only. Some clones are missing; in checked studies, unresolved V genes explain under half, and the rest has no known cause. For V, J and clone size, that table is used; D and trimming come from the DNA. Present in this sample are under 200,000 clones, approximately 84% of which were seen just once. Clones ranked in the top ten supply around 1% of the sample.

Sequences LNHDA (CDR1) and SQIVND (CDR2) are obtained from the germline V gene (reference sequence). The germline ends are 10 bases apart after V is trimmed by 0 bases and J by 2 bases. The CDR3 measures 15 amino acids from cysteine to phenylalanine. Here the CDR3 DNA is all that survives: 45 bases in frame from base 1. The cohort comprised fewer than 700 healthy bone marrow donors. At the time of sampling, all cohort members were nominally healthy, though unrecorded immune exposures were likely present. The donor was CMV seronegative and was included in the group of 352 seronegative cohort members. A peripheral blood sample was provided by each donor, and peripheral blood mononuclear cells were used for TCR beta sequencing. The Qiagen DNeasy Blood Extraction Kit was used to extract genomic DNA from the blood cell samples.

This chain joins TRBV19 to TRBJ1-2; the D gene identity is not certain. Sequencing was performed on PBMCs. The sequence was obtained from a man younger than 40 in good health and CMV-seronegative. The CDR3 protein sequence reads: CASSIDPNSNYGYTF. In nucleotides, the sequence is TGTGCCAGTAGTATAGATCCCAACAGCAACTATGGCTACACCTTC.